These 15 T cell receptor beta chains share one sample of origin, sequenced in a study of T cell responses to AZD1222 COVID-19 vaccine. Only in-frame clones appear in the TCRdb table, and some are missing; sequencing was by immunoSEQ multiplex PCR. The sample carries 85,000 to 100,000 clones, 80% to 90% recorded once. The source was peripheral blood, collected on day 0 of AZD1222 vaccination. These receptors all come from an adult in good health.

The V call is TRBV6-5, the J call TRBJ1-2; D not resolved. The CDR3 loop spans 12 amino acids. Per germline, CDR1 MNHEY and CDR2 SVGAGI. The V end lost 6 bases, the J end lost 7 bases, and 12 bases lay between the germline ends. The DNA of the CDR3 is TGTGCCAGCAGCGTCGGGTCGGGTGGCTACACCTTC. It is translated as CASSVGSGGYTF.

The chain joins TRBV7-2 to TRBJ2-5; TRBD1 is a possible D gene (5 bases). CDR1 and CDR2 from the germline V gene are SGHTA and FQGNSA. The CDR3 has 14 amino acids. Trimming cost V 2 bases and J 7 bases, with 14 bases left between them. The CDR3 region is CASSLSRTTGTQYF. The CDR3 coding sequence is TGTGCCAGCAGCTTATCGAGGACAACAGGGACCCAGTACTTC.

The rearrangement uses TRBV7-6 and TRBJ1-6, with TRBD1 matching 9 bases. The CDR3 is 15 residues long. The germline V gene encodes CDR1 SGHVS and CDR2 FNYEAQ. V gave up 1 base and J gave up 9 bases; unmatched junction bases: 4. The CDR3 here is CASSLGGQGFSPLHF. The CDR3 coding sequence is TGTGCCAGCAGCTTAGGGGGACAGGGATTTTCACCCCTCCACTTT.

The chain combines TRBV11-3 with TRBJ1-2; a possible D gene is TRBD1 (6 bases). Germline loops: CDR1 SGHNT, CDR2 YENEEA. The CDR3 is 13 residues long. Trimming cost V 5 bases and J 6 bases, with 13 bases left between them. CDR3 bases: TGTGCCAGCAGCCCGGACAGACCTGATGGCTACACCTTC. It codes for CASSPDRPDGYTF.

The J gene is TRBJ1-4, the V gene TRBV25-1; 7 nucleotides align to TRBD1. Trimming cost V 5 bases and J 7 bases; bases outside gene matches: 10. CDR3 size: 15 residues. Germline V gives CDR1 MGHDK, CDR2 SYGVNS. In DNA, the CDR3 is TGTGCCAGCAGTAACCCGACAGGGTATTCTGAAAAACTGTTTTTT. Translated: CASSNPTGYSEKLFF. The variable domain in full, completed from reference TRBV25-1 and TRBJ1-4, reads EADIYQTPRYLVIGTGKKITLECSQTMGHDKMYWYQQDPGMELHLIHYSYGVNSTEKGDLSSESTVSRIRTEHFPLTLESARPSHTSQYLCASSNPTGYSEKLFFGSGTQLSVL.

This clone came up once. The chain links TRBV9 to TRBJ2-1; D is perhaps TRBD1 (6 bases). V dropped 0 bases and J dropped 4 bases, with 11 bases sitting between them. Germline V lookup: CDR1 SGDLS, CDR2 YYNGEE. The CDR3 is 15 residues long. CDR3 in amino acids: CASSVVGTPYNEQFF. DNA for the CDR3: TGTGCCAGCAGCGTAGTGGGGACACCGTACAATGAGCAGTTCTTC.

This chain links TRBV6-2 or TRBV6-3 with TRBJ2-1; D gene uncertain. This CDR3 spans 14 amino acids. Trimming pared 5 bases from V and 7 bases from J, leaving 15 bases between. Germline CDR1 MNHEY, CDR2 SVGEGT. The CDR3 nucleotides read TGTGCCAGCAGTACGAGTAGTGCGCTGAATGAGCAGTTCTTC. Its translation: CASSTSSALNEQFF.

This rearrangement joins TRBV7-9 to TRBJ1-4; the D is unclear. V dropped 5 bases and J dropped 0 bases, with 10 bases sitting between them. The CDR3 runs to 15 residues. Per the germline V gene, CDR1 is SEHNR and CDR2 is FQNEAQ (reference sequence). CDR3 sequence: CASSATKTTNEKLFF. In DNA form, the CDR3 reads TGTGCCAGCAGCGCCACTAAAACAACTAATGAAAAACTGTTTTTT. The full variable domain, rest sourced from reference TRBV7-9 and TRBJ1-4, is DTGVSQNPRHKITKRGQNVTFRCDPISEHNRLYWYRQTLGQGPEFLTYFQNEAQLEKSRLLSDRFSAERPKGSFSTLEIQRTEQGDSAMYLCASSATKTTNEKLFFGSGTQLSVL.

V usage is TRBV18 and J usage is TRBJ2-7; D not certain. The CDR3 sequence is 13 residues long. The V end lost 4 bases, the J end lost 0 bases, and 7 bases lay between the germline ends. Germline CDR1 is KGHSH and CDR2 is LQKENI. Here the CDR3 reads CASSLQSSYEQYF. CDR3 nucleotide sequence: TGTGCCAGCTCACTTCAGAGCTCCTACGAGCAGTACTTC.

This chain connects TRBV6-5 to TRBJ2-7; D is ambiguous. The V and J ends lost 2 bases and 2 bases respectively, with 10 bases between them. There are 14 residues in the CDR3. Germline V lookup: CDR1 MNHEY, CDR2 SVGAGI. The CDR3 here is CASSYEAGTYEQYF. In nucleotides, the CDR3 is TGTGCCAGCAGTTACGAGGCCGGAACCTACGAGCAGTACTTC.

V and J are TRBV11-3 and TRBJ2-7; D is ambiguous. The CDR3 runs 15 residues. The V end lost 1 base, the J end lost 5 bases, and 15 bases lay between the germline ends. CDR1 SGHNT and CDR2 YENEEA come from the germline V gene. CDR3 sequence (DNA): TGTGCCAGCAGCTTAGTTCAGCTGGGGTTAAACGAGCAGTACTTC. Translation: CASSLVQLGLNEQYF. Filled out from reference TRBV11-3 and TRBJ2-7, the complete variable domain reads EAGVVQSPRYKIIEKKQPVAFWCNPISGHNTLYWYLQNLGQGPELLIRYENEEAVDDSQLPKDRFSAERLKGVDSTLKIQPAELGDSAVYLCASSLVQLGLNEQYFGPGTRLTVT.

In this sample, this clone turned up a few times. The CDR3 reads CASSVQEFYGYTF. The CDR3 nucleotides are TGTGCCAGCAGCGTACAGGAGTTCTATGGCTACACCTTC. This chain joins TRBV9 and TRBJ1-2; D is undetermined. Germline lookup yields CDR1 SGDLS and CDR2 YYNGEE. The CDR3 contains 13 residues. V gave up 1 base and J gave up 4 bases, with 8 bases separating them. Combining the CDR3 with reference TRBV9 and TRBJ1-2 gives the whole variable domain DSGVTQTPKHLITATGQRVTLRCSPRSGDLSVYWYQQSLDQGLQFLIQYYNGEERAKGNILERFSAQQFPDLHSELNLSSLELGDSALYFCASSVQEFYGYTFGSGTRLTVV.

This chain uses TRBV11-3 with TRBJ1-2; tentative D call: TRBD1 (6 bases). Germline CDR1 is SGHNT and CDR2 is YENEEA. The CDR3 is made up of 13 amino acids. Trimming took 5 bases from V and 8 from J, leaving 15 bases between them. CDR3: CASSKDRLDGYTF. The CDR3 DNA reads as TGTGCCAGCAGCAAAGACAGGCTGGACGGCTACACCTTC.

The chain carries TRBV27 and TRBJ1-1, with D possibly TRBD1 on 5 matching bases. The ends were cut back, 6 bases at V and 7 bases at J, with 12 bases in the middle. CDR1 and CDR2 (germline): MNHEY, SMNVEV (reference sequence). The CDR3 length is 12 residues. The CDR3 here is CASSPIGGEAFF. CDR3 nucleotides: TGTGCCAGCAGCCCAATTGGGGGTGAAGCTTTCTTT.

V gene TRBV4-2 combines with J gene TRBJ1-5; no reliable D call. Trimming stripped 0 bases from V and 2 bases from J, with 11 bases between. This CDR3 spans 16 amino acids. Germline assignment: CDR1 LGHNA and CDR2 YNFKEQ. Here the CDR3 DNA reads TGTGCCAGCAGCCAAGAATGGGAGGTTGGCAATCAGCCCCAGCATTTT. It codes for CASSQEWEVGNQPQHF.